The present TCR beta chain was sequenced within a study of CD8+ T cells in alopecia areata. General study results and limits: Sharing of TCRs across patients appeared less clear than in mice, possibly for HLA-related reasons. With tofacitinib ongoing, many expanded lesional clones persisted in both scalp and blood. Tofacitinib produced a significant decrease in scalp clonality and in expanded CD8+ clones among the top 100.

In regard to this clone: Its target is not known.

Treatment here: oral pan-JAK inhibitor, 5-10 mg twice daily. Sequencing relied on a cDNA template that was reverse transcribed from extracted RNA. This table comes from immunoSEQ multiplex PCR, and its TCRdb copy is limited to in-frame clones, with some not included. The table shows under 250,000 clones, with more than 45% occurring only once. The TCR comes from a human donor with alopecia areata. The sequenced sample was CD4+ T cells sorted from blood, obtained at week 4, from a patient treated with tofacitinib.

DNA of the CDR3: TGTGCCTGGAGTCAACAGGTCCGTTTCTTT. Translation gives CAWSQQVRFF. The rearrangement uses TRBV30 and TRBJ1-1, with TRBD1 as a possible D gene (5 bases). CDR1 is GTSNPN, CDR2 SVGIG, per germline (reference sequence). V was clipped by 2 bases and J by 13 bases, with 11 bases between them. This CDR3 is 10 amino acids long.